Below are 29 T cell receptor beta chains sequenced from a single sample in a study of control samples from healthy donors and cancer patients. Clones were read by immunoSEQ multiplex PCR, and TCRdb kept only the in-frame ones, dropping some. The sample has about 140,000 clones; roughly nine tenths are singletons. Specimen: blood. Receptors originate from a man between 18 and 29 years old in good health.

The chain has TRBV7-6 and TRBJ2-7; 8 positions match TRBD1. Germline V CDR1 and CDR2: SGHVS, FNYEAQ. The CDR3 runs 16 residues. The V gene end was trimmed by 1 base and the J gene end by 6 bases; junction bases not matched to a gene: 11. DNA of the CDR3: TGTGCCAGCAGCTTAGGCTTCGACAGGGGAAAGGGCGAGCAGTACTTC. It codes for CASSLGFDRGKGEQYF.

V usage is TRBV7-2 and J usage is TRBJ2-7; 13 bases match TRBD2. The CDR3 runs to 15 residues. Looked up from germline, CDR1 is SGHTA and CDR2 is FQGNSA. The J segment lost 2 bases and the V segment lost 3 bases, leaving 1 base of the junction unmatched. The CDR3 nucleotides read TGTGCCAGCAGCTTTACTAGCGGGGGGGCCTACGAGCAGTACTTC. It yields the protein CASSFTSGGAYEQYF.

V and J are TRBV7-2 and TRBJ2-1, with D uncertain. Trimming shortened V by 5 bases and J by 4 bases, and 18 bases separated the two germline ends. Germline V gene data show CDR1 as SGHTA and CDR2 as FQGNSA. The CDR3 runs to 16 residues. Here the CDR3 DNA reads TGTGCCAGCAGCCCTTGGACGCGAATAGGGTACAATGAGCAGTTCTTC. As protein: CASSPWTRIGYNEQFF.

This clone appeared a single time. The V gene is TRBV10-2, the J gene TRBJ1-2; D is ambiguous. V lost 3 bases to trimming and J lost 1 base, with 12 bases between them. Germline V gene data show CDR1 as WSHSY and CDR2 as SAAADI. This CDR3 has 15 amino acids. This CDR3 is CASSEGRQSNYGYTF. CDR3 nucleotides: TGCGCCAGCAGTGAAGGAAGGCAGAGTAACTATGGCTACACCTTC.

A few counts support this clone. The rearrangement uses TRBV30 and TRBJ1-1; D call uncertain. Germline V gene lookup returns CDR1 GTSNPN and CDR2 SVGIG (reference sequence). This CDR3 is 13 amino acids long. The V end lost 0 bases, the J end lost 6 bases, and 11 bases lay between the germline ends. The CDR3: CAWSVRYVPEAFF. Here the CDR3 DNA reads TGTGCCTGGAGTGTACGTTATGTCCCTGAAGCTTTCTTT.

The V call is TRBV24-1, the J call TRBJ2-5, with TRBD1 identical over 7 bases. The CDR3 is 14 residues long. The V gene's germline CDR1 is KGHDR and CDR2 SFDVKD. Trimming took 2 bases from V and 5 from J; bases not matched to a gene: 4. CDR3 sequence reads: CATSDWDSQETQYF. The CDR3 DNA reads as TGTGCCACCAGTGATTGGGACAGTCAGGAGACCCAGTACTTC.

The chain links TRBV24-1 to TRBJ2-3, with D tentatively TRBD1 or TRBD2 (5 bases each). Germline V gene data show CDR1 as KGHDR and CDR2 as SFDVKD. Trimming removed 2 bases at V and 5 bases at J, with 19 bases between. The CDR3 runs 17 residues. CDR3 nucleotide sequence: TGTGCCACCAGTGATTCCGGTCGAGGGGCGGTTCAAGATACGCAGTATTTT. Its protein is CATSDSGRGAVQDTQYF.

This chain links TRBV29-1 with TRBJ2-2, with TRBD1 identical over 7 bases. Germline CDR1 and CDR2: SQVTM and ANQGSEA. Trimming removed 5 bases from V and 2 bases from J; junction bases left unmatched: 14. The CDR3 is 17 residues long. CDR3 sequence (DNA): TGCAGCGTTTCAATCGGGACAGCCGAATTTAACACCGGGGAGCTGTTTTTT. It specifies CSVSIGTAEFNTGELFF.

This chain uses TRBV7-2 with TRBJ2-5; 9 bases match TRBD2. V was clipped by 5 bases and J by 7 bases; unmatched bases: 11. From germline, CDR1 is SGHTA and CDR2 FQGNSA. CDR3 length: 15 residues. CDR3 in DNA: TGTGCCAGCAGCGGTAGCGGGGGTGGGAGCGGGACCCAGTACTTC. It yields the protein CASSGSGGGSGTQYF.

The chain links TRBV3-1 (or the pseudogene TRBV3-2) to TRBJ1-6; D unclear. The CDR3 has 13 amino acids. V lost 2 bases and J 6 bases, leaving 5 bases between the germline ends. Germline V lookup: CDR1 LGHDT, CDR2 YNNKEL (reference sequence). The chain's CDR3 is CASSQLGNSPLHF. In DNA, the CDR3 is TGTGCCAGCAGCCAACTCGGTAATTCACCCCTCCACTTT.

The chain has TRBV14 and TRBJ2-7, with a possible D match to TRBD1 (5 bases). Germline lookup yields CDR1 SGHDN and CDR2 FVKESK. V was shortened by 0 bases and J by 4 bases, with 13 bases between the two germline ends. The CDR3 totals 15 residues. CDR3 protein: CASSQEAGSRYEQYF. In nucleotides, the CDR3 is TGTGCCAGCAGCCAAGAAGCAGGGTCTAGATACGAGCAGTACTTC.

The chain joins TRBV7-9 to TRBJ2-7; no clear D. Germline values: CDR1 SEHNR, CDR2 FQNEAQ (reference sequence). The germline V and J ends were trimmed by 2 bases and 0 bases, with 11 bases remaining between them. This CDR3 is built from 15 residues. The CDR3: CASSLIPTASYEQYF. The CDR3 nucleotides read TGTGCCAGCAGCTTAATACCAACAGCCTCCTACGAGCAGTACTTC. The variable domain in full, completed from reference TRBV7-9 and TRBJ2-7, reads DTGVSQNPRHKITKRGQNVTFRCDPISEHNRLYWYRQTLGQGPEFLTYFQNEAQLEKSRLLSDRFSAERPKGSFSTLEIQRTEQGDSAMYLCASSLIPTASYEQYFGPGTRLTVT.

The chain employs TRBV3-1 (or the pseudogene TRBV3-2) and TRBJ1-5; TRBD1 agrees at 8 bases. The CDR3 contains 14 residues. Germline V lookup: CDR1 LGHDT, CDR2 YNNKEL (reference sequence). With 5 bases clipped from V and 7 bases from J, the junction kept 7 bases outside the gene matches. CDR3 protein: CASSADRGGQPQHF. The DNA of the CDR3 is TGTGCCAGCAGCGCCGACAGGGGAGGACAGCCCCAGCATTTT.

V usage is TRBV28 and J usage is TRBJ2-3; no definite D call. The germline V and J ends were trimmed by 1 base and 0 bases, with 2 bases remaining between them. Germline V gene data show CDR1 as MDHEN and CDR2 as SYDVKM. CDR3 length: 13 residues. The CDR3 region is CASSLFSTDTQYF. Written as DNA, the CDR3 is TGTGCCAGCAGTTTATTCAGCACAGATACGCAGTATTTT.

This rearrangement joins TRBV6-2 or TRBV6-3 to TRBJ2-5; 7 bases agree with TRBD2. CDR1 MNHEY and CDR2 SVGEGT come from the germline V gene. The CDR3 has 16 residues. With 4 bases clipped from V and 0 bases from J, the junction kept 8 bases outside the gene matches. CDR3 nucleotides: TGTGCCAGCAGTTCCTACGGGGAGGGGTACCAAGAGACCCAGTACTTC. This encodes CASSSYGEGYQETQYF.

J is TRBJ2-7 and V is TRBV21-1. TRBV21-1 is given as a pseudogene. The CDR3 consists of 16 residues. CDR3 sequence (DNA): TGTGCCAGCACCCCAGGGGGGGGATGGATAGCCTACGAGCAGTACTTC. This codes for CASTPGGGWIAYEQYF.

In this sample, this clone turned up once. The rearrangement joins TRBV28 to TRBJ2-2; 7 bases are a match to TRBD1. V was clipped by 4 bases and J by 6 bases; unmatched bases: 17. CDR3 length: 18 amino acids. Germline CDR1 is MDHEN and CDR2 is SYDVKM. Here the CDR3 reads CASSSPLGQNPRPGELFF. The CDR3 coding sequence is TGTGCCAGCAGTTCCCCCCTGGGACAGAATCCCAGACCCGGGGAGCTGTTTTTT. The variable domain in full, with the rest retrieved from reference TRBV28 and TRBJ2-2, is DVKVTQSSRYLVKRTGEKVFLECVQDMDHENMFWYRQDPGLGLRLIYFSYDVKMKEKGDIPEGYSVSREKKERFSLILESASTNQTSMYLCASSSPLGQNPRPGELFFGEGSRLTVL.

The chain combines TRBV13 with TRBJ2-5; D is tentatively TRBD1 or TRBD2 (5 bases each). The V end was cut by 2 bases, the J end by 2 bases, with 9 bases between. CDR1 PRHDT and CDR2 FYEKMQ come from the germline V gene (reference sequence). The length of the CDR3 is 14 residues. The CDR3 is CASSLLGEQETQYF. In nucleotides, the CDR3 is TGTGCCAGCAGCTTATTGGGGGAGCAAGAGACCCAGTACTTC.

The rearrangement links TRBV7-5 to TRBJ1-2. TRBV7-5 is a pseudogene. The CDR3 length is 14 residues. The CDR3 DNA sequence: TGTGTCAGAAGCTTAGGAGGGGACCCGGATGGCTACACCTTC. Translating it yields CVRSLGGDPDGYTF.

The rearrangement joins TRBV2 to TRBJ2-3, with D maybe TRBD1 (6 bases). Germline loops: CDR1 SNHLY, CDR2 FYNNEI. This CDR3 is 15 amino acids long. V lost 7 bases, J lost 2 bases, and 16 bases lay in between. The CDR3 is CASIFGGAPTDTQYF. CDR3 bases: TGTGCCAGCATATTTGGGGGCGCCCCCACAGATACGCAGTATTTT.

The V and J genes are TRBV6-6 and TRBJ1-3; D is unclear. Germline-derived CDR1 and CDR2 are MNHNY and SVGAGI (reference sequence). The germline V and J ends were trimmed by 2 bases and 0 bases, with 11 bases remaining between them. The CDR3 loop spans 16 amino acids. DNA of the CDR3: TGTGCCAGCAGTTACGCCAAACAGAGCTCTGGAAACACCATATATTTT. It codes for CASSYAKQSSGNTIYF.

The CDR3 sequence: CSVKEPGSGNGYTF. The CDR3 region has the DNA TGCAGCGTCAAAGAACCGGGATCCGGCAATGGCTACACCTTC. The chain employs TRBV29-1 and TRBJ1-2; D gene unclear. Germline V gene sequence: CDR1 SQVTM, CDR2 ANQGSEA. V lost 6 bases to trimming and J lost 6 bases, with 20 bases between them. This CDR3 contains 14 residues.

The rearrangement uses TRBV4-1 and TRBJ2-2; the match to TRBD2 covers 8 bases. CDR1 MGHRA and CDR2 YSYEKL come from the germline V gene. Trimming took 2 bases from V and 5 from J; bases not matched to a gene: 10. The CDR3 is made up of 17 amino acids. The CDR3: CASSQTPRGGTTGELFF. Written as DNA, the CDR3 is TGCGCCAGCAGCCAAACCCCTCGGGGGGGCACGACCGGGGAGCTGTTTTTT.

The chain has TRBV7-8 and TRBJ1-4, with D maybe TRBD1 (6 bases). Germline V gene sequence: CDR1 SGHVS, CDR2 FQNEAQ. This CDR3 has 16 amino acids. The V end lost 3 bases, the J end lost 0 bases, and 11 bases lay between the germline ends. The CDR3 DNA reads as TGTGCCAGCAGCTTTAGGGGGGATGCAACTAATGAAAAACTGTTTTTT. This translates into CASSFRGDATNEKLFF.

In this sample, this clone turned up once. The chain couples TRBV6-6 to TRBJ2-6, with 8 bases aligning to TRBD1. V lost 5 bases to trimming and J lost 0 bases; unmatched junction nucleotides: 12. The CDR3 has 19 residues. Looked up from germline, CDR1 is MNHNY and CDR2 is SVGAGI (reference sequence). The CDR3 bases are TGTGCCAGCAGTCACCAGGGGGCCTCTATCCTCTCTGGGGCCAACGTCCTGACTTTC. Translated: CASSHQGASILSGANVLTF.

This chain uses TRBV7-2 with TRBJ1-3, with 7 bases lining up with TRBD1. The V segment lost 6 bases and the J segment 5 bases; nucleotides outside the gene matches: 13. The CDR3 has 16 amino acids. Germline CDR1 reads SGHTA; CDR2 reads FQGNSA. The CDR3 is CASSPLTGIVRNTIYF. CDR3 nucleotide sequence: TGTGCCAGCAGTCCTCTGACAGGGATAGTAAGAAACACCATATATTTT.

CDR3 residues: CASSLSGGAPAGEQYF. The DNA for the CDR3 is TGTGCCAGCAGTTTATCGGGGGGCGCACCCGCTGGCGAGCAGTACTTC. The V gene is TRBV27, the J gene TRBJ2-7; either TRBD1 or TRBD2 may fit D (6 bases each). The CDR3 length is 16 residues. Trimming took off 0 bases at V and 6 bases at J, with 18 bases between the two ends. The germline gives CDR1 MNHEY, CDR2 SMNVEV (reference sequence).

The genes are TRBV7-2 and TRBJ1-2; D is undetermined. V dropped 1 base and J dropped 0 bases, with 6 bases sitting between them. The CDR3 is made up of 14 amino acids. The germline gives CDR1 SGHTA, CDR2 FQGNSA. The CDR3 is CASSLGSTNYGYTF. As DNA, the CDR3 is TGTGCCAGCAGCTTAGGATCGACTAACTATGGCTACACCTTC.

In nucleotides, the CDR3 is TGTGCTAGTGGTTTGGGAGGGGATGGAGGTGCTAATGAAAAACTGTTTTTT. Protein product: CASGLGGDGGANEKLFF. This sequence joins TRBV12-5 and TRBJ1-4, with D perhaps TRBD1 (5 bases). The germline gives CDR1 LGHNT, CDR2 FRNRAP. Trimming took 1 base from V and 3 from J, leaving 15 bases between them. CDR3 length: 17 residues. The full variable domain, in which reference TRBV12-5 and TRBJ1-4 provide the parts outside the CDR3, is DARVTQTPRHKVTEMGQEVTMRCQPILGHNTVFWYRQTMMQGLELLAYFRNRAPLDDSGMPKDRFSAEMPDATLATLKIQPSEPRDSAVYFCASGLGGDGGANEKLFFGSGTQLSVL.